The 9 T cell receptor beta chains below were found in one sample sequenced in a study of blood T cells in healthy people across ages. A second PCR, run for roughly 7 to 11 cycles, used a sample-barcoded 5' primer plus a J-beta primer mix. A single record per CDR3 protein comes from TCRdb applying MiXCR to the 5' RACE reads. This table holds approximately 800,000 distinct CDR3 sequences, approximately 35% found once. Sequenced material: blood. These receptor sequences come from a man aged 18-30 years in good health.

This clonotype has only one observation. A read error may explain this, as a much larger clone is one base away. The CDR3 sequence is CSAQYYNEQYF. The DNA of the CDR3 is TGCAGTGCGCAATACTACAATGAGCAGTACTTC. The rearrangement uses TRBV20-1 and TRBJ2-1; unclear D gene. Judging by the DNA end, TRBJ2-7 fits better; the J call may be wrong. Per the germline V gene, CDR1 is DFQATT and CDR2 is SNEGSKA (reference sequence). The CDR3 has 11 amino acids.

A remark on this clonotype: A junction end diverges from the germline sequence, so it may reflect a read error. The chain recombines TRBV30 with TRBJ1-6; no clear D. This CDR3 is built from 14 residues. The germline V gene encodes CDR1 GTSNPN and CDR2 SVGIG (reference sequence). Here the CDR3 reads CAWSSGMSNSPPHF. The CDR3 DNA follows: TGTGCCTGGAGTTCCGGGATGAGTAATTCACCCCCCCACTTT. Complete variable domain (other parts from reference TRBV30 and TRBJ1-6): SQTIHQWPATLVQPVGSPLSLECTVEGTSNPNLYWYRQAAGRGLQLLFYSVGIGQISSEVPQNLSASRPQDRQFILSSKKLLLSDSGFYLCAWSSGMSNSPPHFGNGTRLTVT.

Concerning this clonotype itself: Being one base from a much bigger clone, this may be a read error. The gene calls are TRBV3-1 and TRBJ2-7, with TRBD2 identical over 7 bases. CDR3 length: 17 residues. Germline V gives CDR1 LGHDT, CDR2 YNNKEL (reference sequence). The CDR3 is CACSQDDRGVTYYEQYF. The CDR3 nucleotides are TGTGCCTGCAGCCAAGATGATCGGGGGGTTACCTACTACGAGCAGTACTTC.

The rearrangement uses TRBV9 and TRBJ2-3; 7 bases are a match to TRBD2. From germline, CDR1 is SGDLS and CDR2 YYNGEE. This CDR3 region has 16 residues. V gave up 0 bases and J gave up 5 bases; unmatched junction bases: 9. In DNA form, the CDR3 reads TGTGCCAGCAGCGTAGCTGGGTCGGGAGGAGGAGATACGCAGTATTTT. This gives the protein CASSVAGSGGGDTQYF.

In its sample, this clonotype was seen many times. V usage is TRBV12-3 or TRBV12-4 and J usage is TRBJ1-5; no firm D call. This CDR3 is built from 13 residues. V was clipped by 1 base and J by 5 bases, with 6 bases between them. DNA for the CDR3: TGTGCCAGCAGTTTAGGGGAACATCAGCCCCAGCATTTT. Residues: CASSLGEHQPQHF.

The chain employs TRBV6-2 or TRBV6-3 and TRBJ2-5; possible D gene TRBD1, 5 bases. CDR3 length: 12 residues. Germline V gene data show CDR1 as MNHEY and CDR2 as SVGEGT. V lost 5 bases to trimming and J lost 11 bases, with 15 bases between them. The CDR3 region has the DNA TGTGCCAGCAGTCAGTGGGGCCATGAGCAGTACTTC. It codes for CASSQWGHEQYF.

The chain recombines TRBV20-1 with TRBJ2-5, with TRBD2 matching over 10 bases. V was pared by 1 base and J by 3 bases, with 11 bases of the junction left unmatched. The CDR3 has 17 residues. Germline CDR1 reads DFQATT; CDR2 reads SNEGSKA (reference sequence). CDR3 sequence: CSARGLAGEGMKETQYF. CDR3 DNA sequence: TGCAGTGCTAGAGGGCTAGCGGGGGAGGGAATGAAAGAGACCCAGTACTTC.

This clonotype was counted a few times. This chain joins TRBV7-9 and TRBJ1-4; D is unclear. The length of the CDR3 is 15 residues. The germline gives CDR1 SEHNR, CDR2 FQNEAQ (reference sequence). V was pared by 5 bases and J by 7 bases, with 17 bases between. The CDR3 DNA sequence: TGTGCCAGCAGCCCCCCCCGAGTCGGGAGTGAAAAACTGTTTTTT. Residues: CASSPPRVGSEKLFF. The full variable domain, in which reference TRBV7-9 and TRBJ1-4 provide the parts outside the CDR3, is DTGVSQNPRHKITKRGQNVTFRCDPISEHNRLYWYRQTLGQGPEFLTYFQNEAQLEKSRLLSDRFSAERPKGSFSTLEIQRTEQGDSAMYLCASSPPRVGSEKLFFGSGTQLSVL.

This clonotype was seen a handful of times. The chain carries TRBV6-1 and TRBJ2-3; the match to TRBD2 covers 15 bases. In germline, CDR1 is MNHNS, CDR2 SASEGT. The CDR3 runs 19 residues. V lost 8 bases, J lost 3 bases, and 15 bases stayed unmatched. The CDR3 region is CASRIGLAGGPGVTDTQYF. CDR3 in DNA: TGTGCCAGCCGGATCGGACTAGCGGGGGGGCCCGGCGTAACAGATACGCAGTATTTT.